The T cell receptor beta chain described here comes from a study of blood T cell repertoires in COVID-19 (dated by TCRdb to the early 2020s). The study in broad terms: The collaborator samples originated in the United States, Italy and Spain and spanned the acute and convalescent phases of COVID-19. Where available, HLA class I and class II types were taken from metadata supplied by the sample provider and were not determined by assay-based typing. The material from the prospective study consisted of cDNA or gDNA derived from T cells, B-cell-depleted T cells, or PBMCs. The repertoires were released in a freely available public database meant as a resource for research on the immune response to SARS-CoV-2. The dataset comprised deeply sampled blood TCRbeta repertoires from subjects exposed to, actively infected with, or recovered from COVID-19. Nearly every sample came with metadata listing a de-identified subject ID, COVID-19 status, age in years and sex. The samples were drawn from two sources: the first 160 participants of the ongoing ImmuneRACE study, and 1,200 or so subjects contributed by 6 global collaborators.

The immunoSEQ Assay, a bias-controlled multiplex PCR, was used to amplify TCRbeta CDR3 regions from genomic DNA. The study's processing was this. Within the assay, amplification of reference gene primers was used to estimate how many nucleated cells each sample contained. To quantify the absolute abundance of each unique TCRbeta CDR3 rearrangement, sequence reads were collapsed and filtered. Productive Simpson clonality was computed per sample as the square root of Simpson's diversity index over productive rearrangements. TCRdb mirrors the immuneACCESS table, restricted to in-frame sequences. Some clones are absent from its copies; in checked studies, under half trace to an unresolved V gene, and the reason for the others is unknown. V and J calls and clone size are copied from that table; D and trimming were computed from the DNA. Counted in this sample were about 260,000 clones; under 90% of them appeared once. The top ten clones comprise around 4% of the sample.

Concerning this clone: Its antigen is still unknown. Per-base quality was not reported, and no clone a single base away is much larger than it.

What the study reported, not specific to this receptor: The amount of clinical and demographic metadata varied by source and participant and was provided uncurated.

Each collaborating institution followed its own protocols to collect whole blood in K2EDTA tubes. For TCRbeta analysis, collaborator samples were shipped as frozen whole blood, as isolated PBMCs, or as DNA extracted from either sample type. Material for sequencing was peripheral blood. The clonotype comes from a man aged 60-69 years with acute or convalescent COVID-19.

The bases read TGTGCCAGCTCACCGTCGACAGGGTCAGACAATGAGCAGTTCTTC. Its translation is CASSPSTGSDNEQFF. This sequence uses TRBV18 and TRBJ2-1; 7 bases in the junction line up with TRBD1. Sequences KGHSH (CDR1) and LQKENI (CDR2) are obtained from the germline V gene. The junction shows trimming of 3 bases on V and 5 bases on J, and the gene matches do not reach 7 bases of it. From the cysteine through the phenylalanine, the CDR3 covers 15 amino acids. The kept DNA is CDR3 alone, 45 bases in frame from the first base.